This TCR beta chain was recorded in a study of T-cell reconstitution after alpha-beta-depleted transplantation in children listed by TCRdb under 2016. Concerning the study at large: Using TCR repertoire profiling, the study quantitatively followed how T-cell immune reconstitution unfolded in children after TCRalphabeta/CD19-depleted allogeneic hematopoietic cell transplantation. Results and caveats for the whole study, not just this receptor: In some patients, the high TCRbeta diversity seen at day 60 was put down to recipient T cells and intrathymic progenitors that had survived conditioning. The apparently early alphabetaT-cell count recovery about two months after transplant was reportedly dependent on only several hundred rapidly expanded clones derived from non-depleted graft cells. The frequencies of hyperexpanded clones fell over the following months, and after one year, T-cell counts and TCRbeta diversity were mostly attributed to newly produced T cells.

The treatment or condition tag for this specimen amounts to: allogeneic hematopoietic cell transplantation with graft depleted of TCRalphabeta T cells and CD19 B cells. TCRalphabeta/CD19-depleted allogeneic hematopoietic cell grafts were given to the transplant recipients, all of whom were children. Comment on this clonotype: Its binding antigen is unknown. There are no base qualities to consult, and no much larger clone falls within one base.

Library creation used PCR. The sequencer listed for this sample is Illumina HiSeq 2500. TCR libraries were prepared with molecular barcoding, using unique molecular identifiers to normalize TCRbeta repertoire quantification. TCRdb reprocessing: public reads trimmed at Q25 with fastp, clones called with MiXCR, in-frame beta chains kept. Under each unique CDR3 protein, matching rows form one entry showing the most common genes and DNA. Across this sample there are about 220,000 distinct CDR3 sequences, with roughly 15% seen only once. About 41% of the sample is taken by the ten largest. CDR1 and CDR2 are read off the germline V gene as MGHRA and YSYEKL. V is shortened by 0 bases, J by 4 bases, and the region joining them spans 13 bases. The CDR3 runs 17 residues from the cysteine to the phenylalanine. Kept here is only the CDR3 DNA, which spans 51 bases and is read in frame from base 1.

The rearrangement combines TRBV4-1 with TRBJ1-6; the D gene cannot be named for sure. Material: PBMCs, mostly from graft donor cells, obtained 360 days after TCRalphabeta/CD19-depleted stem cell transplant. The clonotype was recovered from a male patient aged 2 to 10 who had a stem cell transplant for acute lymphoblastic leukemia, so the T cells may come from the graft donor. For the CDR3, the sequence is CASSQDPDSNYNSPLHF. The base sequence is TGCGCCAGCAGCCAAGATCCTGACTCCAATTATAATTCACCCCTCCACTTT.